One sample yielded the 15 T cell receptor beta chains listed below, sequenced in a study of T cells in Graves' hyperthyroidism and ophthalmopathy. It was RNA transcripts that yielded the amplified TCR beta CDR3 regions. The study used the HTBI primer set for a first-round RT-PCR of the TCR CDR3. TCRdb independently ran MiXCR on the multiplex PCR reads; one entry per CDR3 protein. In the table there are 300,000 to 450,000 distinct CDR3 sequences, about 15% of which are singletons. Sequenced: blood. These receptors were obtained from a woman aged 60-75 years with Graves' hyperthyroidism.

This clonotype was detected ten times or more. The CDR3 reads CASSPSPGQGYEQYF. The CDR3 DNA is TGTGCCAGCAGTCCGTCACCGGGACAGGGCTACGAGCAGTACTTC. The genes are TRBV28 and TRBJ2-7; 9 nucleotides match TRBD1. Trimming took 5 bases from V and 3 from J; bases not matched to a gene: 8. CDR3 length: 15 amino acids. CDR1 is MDHEN, CDR2 SYDVKM, per germline. Full variable domain (rest looked up from reference TRBV28 and TRBJ2-7): DVKVTQSSRYLVKRTGEKVFLECVQDMDHENMFWYRQDPGLGLRLIYFSYDVKMKEKGDIPEGYSVSREKKERFSLILESASTNQTSMYLCASSPSPGQGYEQYFGPGTRLTVT.

The chain carries TRBV5-4 and TRBJ2-3, with 8 bases matching TRBD1. The CDR3 has 19 amino acids. CDR1 and CDR2 from the germline V gene are SGHNT and YYREEE (reference sequence). Trimming at V came to 0 bases and at J to 6 bases, leaving 18 bases not matched to a gene. The CDR3 sequence: CASSLEGTQGALDTDTQYF. The CDR3 region has the DNA TGTGCCAGCAGCTTGGAGGGGACCCAGGGGGCTTTGGACACGGATACGCAGTATTTT.

This chain connects TRBV5-1 to TRBJ2-5; the D gene is possibly TRBD2 (5 bases). The V end lost 2 bases, the J end lost 7 bases, and 18 bases lay between the germline ends. The CDR3 extends over 15 amino acids. CDR1 SGHRS and CDR2 YFSETQ come from the germline V gene. CDR3 in amino acids: CASSFDPGGLGTQYF. The CDR3 DNA reads as TGCGCCAGCAGCTTTGACCCAGGAGGCCTGGGGACCCAGTACTTC.

In its sample, this clonotype was seen a few times. This chain uses TRBV24-1 with TRBJ1-5; D unclear. Deletions cut 2 bases from V and 9 bases from J, with 13 bases between. CDR1 and CDR2 (germline): KGHDR, SFDVKD. The CDR3 loop spans 14 amino acids. The CDR3: CATSDSYPRGPQHF. The CDR3 region has the DNA TGTGCCACCAGTGATTCCTACCCTCGTGGGCCCCAGCATTTT.

This clonotype turned up a few times. CDR3 sequence reads: CASSYSRTGYTDTQYF. The CDR3 bases are TGTGCCAGCAGTTACTCCCGGACAGGGTACACAGATACGCAGTATTTT. The rearrangement links TRBV6-6 to TRBJ2-3; 8 bases match TRBD1. CDR3 length: 16 residues. V shed 0 bases and J 2 bases; nucleotides not matched to a gene: 4. CDR1 and CDR2 from the germline V gene are MNHNY and SVGAGI (reference sequence).

This clonotype was detected many times. The gene calls are TRBV11-2 and TRBJ2-1, with 7 nucleotides matching TRBD2. J was trimmed by 7 bases and V by 4 bases; bases with no gene match: 7. CDR1 is SGHAT and CDR2 is FQNNGV in the germline V gene. The length of the CDR3 is 14 residues. The CDR3 spells CASSSRLADNEQFF. Written as DNA, the CDR3 is TGTGCCAGCAGCTCCCGACTAGCCGATAATGAGCAGTTCTTC.

There are many counts of this clonotype. This sequence joins TRBV7-9 and TRBJ2-3; D perhaps matches TRBD1 (6 bases). V lost 6 bases and J 4 bases, leaving 20 bases between the germline ends. In germline, CDR1 is SEHNR, CDR2 FQNEAQ (reference sequence). CDR3 length: 16 amino acids. The CDR3 sequence: CASRRDNRVLPDTQYF. The CDR3 nucleotides read TGTGCCAGCAGACGGGACAACAGGGTTCTCCCAGATACGCAGTATTTT.

This clonotype was observed a handful of times. The rearrangement joins TRBV5-6 to TRBJ2-2; D gene unclear. The germline V and J ends were trimmed by 1 base and 6 bases, with 13 bases remaining between them. This CDR3 comprises 15 residues. Germline CDR1 and CDR2: SGHDT and YYEEEE. The CDR3 region is CASSLRLGWSGELFF. The CDR3, as DNA: TGTGCCAGCAGCTTGAGGCTCGGGTGGTCCGGGGAGCTGTTTTTT.

This clonotype was seen ten or more times. The chain uses TRBV6-1 and TRBJ2-3, with a possible D match to TRBD2 (6 bases). V shed 7 bases and J shed 4 bases, with 18 bases lying between them. CDR1 and CDR2 (germline): MNHNS, SASEGT. This CDR3 comprises 15 residues. This CDR3 is CASTQEAGRADTQYF. CDR3 bases: TGTGCCAGCACCCAAGAGGCGGGAAGGGCAGATACGCAGTATTTT.

The sample holds many counts of this clonotype. The rearrangement uses TRBV30 and TRBJ1-1, with D unclear. Germline lookup yields CDR1 GTSNPN and CDR2 SVGIG (reference sequence). CDR3 length: 11 amino acids. The V gene lost 0 bases and the J gene lost 2 bases, with 1 base spanning the gap. As DNA, the CDR3 is TGTGCCTGGAGTGTTAACACTGAAGCTTTCTTT. It encodes CAWSVNTEAFF.

This clonotype was observed many times. This chain links TRBV29-1 with TRBJ2-7; TRBD1 is a possible D gene (6 bases). Germline-derived CDR1 and CDR2 are SQVTM and ANQGSEA. Trimming left V 3 bases short and J 2 bases short, with 8 bases between. The length of the CDR3 is 12 residues. The CDR3 loop is CSVEDRPYEQYF. The CDR3 DNA follows: TGCAGCGTTGAGGACAGACCCTACGAGCAGTACTTC.

V gene TRBV28 combines with J gene TRBJ1-3; no firm D call. The ends were cut back, 4 bases at V and 0 bases at J, with 10 bases in the middle. Germline CDR1 MDHEN, CDR2 SYDVKM. The CDR3 sequence is 15 residues long. For the CDR3, the DNA is TGTGCCAGCAGTTCGCGGTGGAGCTCTGGAAACACCATATATTTT. Translated, it gives CASSSRWSSGNTIYF.

Regarding this clonotype: This may stem from a read error, because a much larger clone lies one nucleotide away. The rearrangement joins TRBV30 to TRBJ2-1, with D possibly matching TRBD2 (6 bases). Germline V gene data show CDR1 as GTSNPN and CDR2 as SVGIG (reference sequence). The CDR3 is 12 amino acids. CDR3 sequence (DNA): TGTGCCTGGAGCAAGGCGGGACTTGAGCAGCTCTTC. Its protein product is CAWSKAGLEQLF.

In its sample, this clonotype was seen many times. The chain employs TRBV7-2 and TRBJ2-5; D gene unclear. Trimming took off 3 bases at V and 0 bases at J, with 5 bases between the two ends. This CDR3 region has 13 residues. The germline V gene encodes CDR1 SGHTA and CDR2 FQGNSA. Here the CDR3 DNA reads TGTGCCAGCAGCTTGACGGACCAAGAGACCCAGTACTTC. It translates to CASSLTDQETQYF.

This clonotype was seen ten or more times. J is TRBJ2-7 and V is TRBV11-2; TRBD1 agrees at 7 bases. Unmatched junction bases numbered 19, after V lost 4 bases and J lost 4 bases. The CDR3 extends over 18 amino acids. From germline, CDR1 is SGHAT and CDR2 FQNNGV. As DNA, the CDR3 is TGTGCCAGCAGCTCCCTTTCGGCCTTACAGGGGACGGTTTACGAGCAGTACTTC. It translates to CASSSLSALQGTVYEQYF.